This record covers a single T cell receptor beta chain. The time point was: neoterminal ileum biopsy at postoperative endoscopy, about 6 months after surgery. These data are taken from a study of T cell repertoires in ileal Crohn's disease. Measured with immunoSEQ multiplex PCR; TCRdb has only the in-frame clones, and not every one. Of about 12,000 clones in the sample, about four fifths were seen once. With 7 bases removed from V and 0 bases from J, the gap between germline ends came to 13 bases. Germline values: CDR1 MNHNY, CDR2 SVGAGI (reference sequence). The CDR3 loop spans 15 amino acids. The sequencing input was ileal tissue. The chain uses TRBV6-6 and TRBJ2-1; D uncertain. The receptor's source is an adult with Crohn's disease. CDR3 bases: TGTGCCAGCATTGACACACTGAGCTCCTACAATGAGCAGTTCTTC. This codes for CASIDTLSSYNEQFF.